This TCR beta chain was identified during a study of breast tumors, draining lymph nodes, adjacent tissues. Axillary draining lymph nodes of breast cancer patients supplied the node samples. This clonotype showed up many times. The antigen remains undetermined. Findings and caveats of the study: Tumor T cell lymph node origin was a supported hypothesis, not proven. Tumor repertoires ranked between lymph nodes and nontumor tissue in diversity, with V and J gene preferences.

Trimming left V 6 bases short and J 2 bases short, with 14 bases between. This CDR3 comprises 14 residues. Looked up from germline, CDR1 is MNHEY and CDR2 is SMNVEV (reference sequence). In TCRdb, the multiplex PCR reads were re-called with MiXCR into one record per CDR3 protein. The table has about 100,000 distinct CDR3 sequences, 21% seen once. The J gene is TRBJ2-7, the V gene TRBV27; possible D gene TRBD1, 6 bases. Source material: axillary lymph node tissue. The TCR originated in a female donor with breast cancer. Some clones in this sample may be carry-over from other donors' samples. CDR3 sequence: CASRSGTTTYEQYF. The CDR3 DNA follows: TGTGCCAGCAGATCGGGGACAACCACCTACGAGCAGTACTTC.